The 30 T cell receptor beta chains below all came from one sample that was sequenced in a study of blood T cell repertoires in COVID-19. The method was immunoSEQ multiplex PCR; TCRdb's version includes in-frame clones alone and lacks a portion of them. This repertoire shows 200,000 or so clones, roughly 85% found once; its top ten account for around 9.9%. Material for sequencing was peripheral blood. The receptors shown here come from a human donor with active or convalescent COVID-19. The donor label of this sample is uncertain.

The chain has TRBV28 and TRBJ1-3, with D possibly matching TRBD1 (5 bases). Trimming stripped 7 bases from V and 5 bases from J, with 15 bases between. There are 14 residues in the CDR3. Germline CDR1 MDHEN, CDR2 SYDVKM. The chain's CDR3 is CASTPGGWRNTIYF. The CDR3 DNA reads TGTGCCAGCACCCCCGGGGGGTGGCGAAACACCATATATTTT.

This chain uses TRBV3-1 (or the pseudogene TRBV3-2) with TRBJ2-1; no clear D gene. Trimming stripped 5 bases from V and 6 bases from J, with 17 bases between. The CDR3 loop spans 15 amino acids. CDR1 and CDR2 (germline): LGHDT, YNNKEL (reference sequence). This CDR3 is CASSKVGLFRNEQFF. The CDR3 coding sequence is TGTGCCAGCAGCAAAGTGGGCTTATTTCGCAATGAGCAGTTCTTC.

The rearrangement links TRBV12-3 or TRBV12-4 to TRBJ2-1; possibly TRBD2 for D (5 bases). Trimming took off 5 bases at V and 3 bases at J, with 8 bases between the two ends. The CDR3 contains 13 residues. The CDR3 DNA follows: TGTGCCAGCAGTGAAGCGGACTACAATGAGCAGTTCTTC. It codes for CASSEADYNEQFF.

The rearrangement joins TRBV3-1 (or the pseudogene TRBV3-2) to TRBJ2-2; 9 positions agree with TRBD1. This CDR3 contains 14 residues. Per the germline V gene, CDR1 is LGHDT and CDR2 is YNNKEL (reference sequence). With 4 bases clipped from V and 4 bases from J, the junction kept 1 base outside the gene matches. The CDR3 DNA sequence: TGTGCCAGCAGCCTGACAGGGGGCACCGGGGAGCTGTTTTTT. This codes for CASSLTGGTGELFF.

The rearrangement joins TRBV6-2 or TRBV6-3 to TRBJ2-6; D may be TRBD2 (6 bases). V was pared by 2 bases and J by 3 bases, with 11 bases between. CDR1 is MNHEY and CDR2 is SVGEGT in the germline V gene. This CDR3 has 16 amino acids. CDR3 sequence reads: CASSYPGGVGANVLTF. The CDR3 DNA is TGTGCCAGCAGTTACCCGGGCGGGGTTGGGGCCAACGTCCTGACTTTC.

The V gene is TRBV6-5, the J gene TRBJ2-1; 7 nucleotides line up with TRBD1. CDR1 and CDR2 (germline): MNHEY, SVGAGI. The V gene end was trimmed by 6 bases and the J gene end by 5 bases; junction bases not matched to a gene: 7. The CDR3 consists of 14 residues. Here the CDR3 DNA reads TGTGCCAGCAGGTATGGGACAGTAAACAATGAGCAGTTCTTC. Translation gives CASRYGTVNNEQFF.

This clone was observed a single time. The V and J genes are TRBV6-5 and TRBJ2-7; possibly TRBD2 for D (5 bases). The CDR3 is made up of 14 amino acids. Germline V gene sequence: CDR1 MNHEY, CDR2 SVGAGI. V was trimmed by 6 bases and J by 6 bases, leaving 18 bases between them. Here the CDR3 DNA reads TGTGCCAGCAGGCCCGGGTGGCGGGCCGCCGAGCAGTACTTC. Its translation: CASRPGWRAAEQYF.

The chain recombines TRBV7-2 with TRBJ1-5, with unresolved D. Trimming pared 1 base from V and 6 bases from J, leaving 7 bases between. Looked up from germline, CDR1 is SGHTA and CDR2 is FQGNSA. The CDR3 runs to 13 residues. CDR3 DNA: TGTGCCAGCAGCTTAGGAGGGCCTCAGCCCCAGCATTTT. As protein: CASSLGGPQPQHF.

The V gene is TRBV1, the J gene TRBJ2-1; TRBD2 was called by the table and not checked on the DNA. TRBV1 is described as a pseudogene. The CDR3 is 12 amino acids. CDR3 DNA sequence: TGCAAAAATCAACGGGAGGTGGGCGAGCAGTTCTTC. The encoded protein is CKNQREVGEQFF.

This clone occurred once. The chain's CDR3 is CATSDHGLAGAHEQFF. CDR3 nucleotide sequence: TGTGCCACCAGTGACCACGGACTAGCGGGAGCGCATGAGCAGTTCTTC. This chain links TRBV24-1 with TRBJ2-1; TRBD2 matches at 13 bases. Germline assignment: CDR1 KGHDR and CDR2 SFDVKD. The CDR3 spans 16 residues. V dropped 4 bases and J dropped 8; count of bases not matched to a gene: 7.

V and J are TRBV7-9 and TRBJ2-5, with D possibly TRBD2 on 5 matching bases. V shed 5 bases and J shed 3 bases, with 16 bases lying between them. This CDR3 region has 15 residues. The germline V gene has CDR1 SEHNR and CDR2 FQNEAQ (reference sequence). The CDR3 bases are TGTGCCAGCAGCCCCGATCCACCAGCGGAAGAGACCCAGTACTTC. This translates into CASSPDPPAEETQYF.

The CDR3 DNA reads TGTGCCAGCAGTGGACTAGCGGGGGGCACAGATACGCAGTATTTT. As protein: CASSGLAGGTDTQYF. The chain couples TRBV6-6 to TRBJ2-3, with TRBD2 matching over 13 bases. Germline CDR1 MNHNY, CDR2 SVGAGI (reference sequence). The CDR3 runs 15 residues. The V segment lost 5 bases and the J segment 1 base; nucleotides outside the gene matches: 0.

This clone was seen many times. V gene TRBV25-1 combines with J gene TRBJ2-7; 8 bases match TRBD1. Per germline, CDR1 MGHDK and CDR2 SYGVNS. The CDR3 extends over 13 amino acids. V lost 6 bases to trimming and J lost 11 bases; unmatched junction nucleotides: 12. The CDR3 is CASSHSGAGGKYF. CDR3 coding DNA: TGTGCCAGCAGCCACTCCGGGGCAGGGGGCAAGTACTTC.

The V call is TRBV29-1, the J call TRBJ1-2; tentatively, D is TRBD1 (6 bases). The CDR3 contains 15 residues. The germline CDR1 and CDR2 sequences are SQVTM and ANQGSEA. Trimming removed 0 bases from V and 6 bases from J, with 17 bases in between. CDR3 DNA: TGCAGCGTTGAAGATGTGGGACGGTCAGGGGATGGCTACACCTTC. It encodes CSVEDVGRSGDGYTF.

This clone was picked up one time. J is TRBJ1-2 and V is TRBV9; D uncertain. Per the germline V gene, CDR1 is SGDLS and CDR2 is YYNGEE. The CDR3 runs to 12 residues. V gave up 2 bases and J gave up 5 bases, with 7 bases separating them. In nucleotides, the CDR3 is TGTGCCAGCAGCGTTGAGGCGTATGGCTACACCTTC. Translation gives CASSVEAYGYTF.

This chain links TRBV12-3 or TRBV12-4 with TRBJ2-5; no definite D call. Trimming took off 3 bases at V and 5 bases at J, with 7 bases between the two ends. The CDR3 extends over 12 amino acids. The DNA for the CDR3 is TGTGCCAGCAGTTTGGTGAGGGAGACCCAGTACTTC. It encodes CASSLVRETQYF.

The V call is TRBV7-2, the J call TRBJ1-2, with 7 nucleotides matching TRBD1. Germline values: CDR1 SGHTA, CDR2 FQGNSA. This CDR3 contains 14 residues. Trimming removed 5 bases from V and 6 bases from J; junction bases left unmatched: 9. CDR3: CASSPTGVLNGYTF. In DNA, the CDR3 is TGTGCCAGCAGCCCTACAGGGGTTTTAAATGGCTACACCTTC.

The rearrangement links TRBV6-5 to TRBJ2-7; 7 bases match TRBD1. The CDR3 covers 13 residues. Germline CDR1 is MNHEY and CDR2 is SVGAGI. The trim removed 4 bases at V and 4 bases at J, leaving 4 bases unmatched. CDR3 nucleotides: TGTGCCAGCAGTTGGGACAGCGCTTACGAGCAGTACTTC. Protein sequence: CASSWDSAYEQYF.

This rearrangement joins TRBV20-1 to TRBJ2-5, with 8 bases that match TRBD1. Losses at the gene ends were 8 bases for V and 4 bases for J; bases not matched to a gene: 3. The CDR3 covers 11 residues. CDR1 and CDR2 (germline): DFQATT, SNEGSKA (reference sequence). CDR3 sequence: CSIRGRETQYF. CDR3 DNA: TGCAGTATCAGGGGGCGAGAGACCCAGTACTTC.

The chain combines TRBV15 with TRBJ2-5; D is uncertain. The CDR3 spans 13 residues. V gave up 0 bases and J gave up 4 bases, with 6 bases separating them. In germline, CDR1 is LNHNV, CDR2 YYDKDF (reference sequence). CDR3 in amino acids: CATSRDPLETQYF. CDR3 nucleotides: TGTGCCACCAGCAGAGATCCCCTAGAGACCCAGTACTTC. Full variable domain (remainder filled in from reference TRBV15 and TRBJ2-5): DAMVIQNPRYQVTQFGKPVTLSCSQTLNHNVMYWYQQKSSQAPKLLFHYYDKDFNNEADTPDNFQSRRPNTSFCFLDIRSPGLGDTAMYLCATSRDPLETQYFGPGTRLLVL.

The V gene is TRBV29-1, the J gene TRBJ1-4; the match to TRBD1 covers 8 bases. The V gene end was trimmed by 6 bases and the J gene end by 0 bases; junction bases not matched to a gene: 3. From germline, CDR1 is SQVTM and CDR2 ANQGSEA. The CDR3 has 14 amino acids. The CDR3 spells CSVGTGATNEKLFF. CDR3 nucleotides: TGCAGCGTCGGGACAGGAGCAACTAATGAAAAACTGTTTTTT.

The chain employs TRBV7-6 and TRBJ2-2, with 8 bases lining up with TRBD2. Germline CDR1 and CDR2: SGHVS and FNYEAQ. V lost 1 base, J lost 2 bases, and 12 bases stayed unmatched. CDR3 length equals 19 residues. The CDR3 DNA follows: TGTGCCAGCAGCTTAGTTTGGCGAGGCGGGGGGCCAAACACCGGGGAGCTGTTTTTT. Its translation is CASSLVWRGGGPNTGELFF. The entire variable domain, with the rest obtained from reference TRBV7-6 and TRBJ2-2, is as follows: GAGVSQSPRYKVTKRGQDVALRCDPISGHVSLYWYRQALGQGPEFLTYFNYEAQQDKSGLPNDRFSAERPEGSISTLTIQRTEQRDSAMYRCASSLVWRGGGPNTGELFFGEGSRLTVL.

This chain joins TRBV25-1 and TRBJ2-7; D might be TRBD2 (5 bases). The CDR3 consists of 15 residues. The V gene's germline CDR1 is MGHDK and CDR2 SYGVNS. V lost 1 base to trimming and J lost 1 base, with 11 bases between them. CDR3 DNA: TGTGCCAGCAGTGAATGGCGGGCCTCATCCTACGAGCAGTACTTC. Its translation: CASSEWRASSYEQYF.

V and J are TRBV2 and TRBJ2-2, with 9 nucleotides matching TRBD1. This CDR3 spans 15 amino acids. Germline assignment: CDR1 SNHLY and CDR2 FYNNEI. The junction had 7 bases not matched to a gene; V was cut back by 6 bases and J by 5 bases. The CDR3: CASRHRDRETGELFF. CDR3 DNA sequence: TGTGCCAGCAGACACCGGGACAGGGAGACCGGGGAGCTGTTTTTT.

The CDR3 region has the DNA TGTGCCAGCAGCCCGTCCCCGAACACTGAAGCTTTCTTT. As protein: CASSPSPNTEAFF. This chain connects TRBV7-6 to TRBJ1-1; unclear D gene. V was clipped by 5 bases and J by 1 base, with 8 bases between them. The length of the CDR3 is 13 residues. Germline CDR1 is SGHVS and CDR2 is FNYEAQ.

The V and J genes are TRBV5-1 and TRBJ2-7; a weak D match, TRBD2 (5 bases). In germline, CDR1 is SGHRS, CDR2 YFSETQ. The CDR3 totals 13 residues. Trimming pared 2 bases from V and 1 base from J, leaving 7 bases between. For the CDR3, the DNA is TGCGCCAGCAGCTTTCGGGAATCCTACGAGCAGTACTTC. It yields the protein CASSFRESYEQYF.

The chain employs TRBV10-1 and TRBJ1-4, with D possibly TRBD1 on 5 matching bases. Germline lookup yields CDR1 WNHNN and CDR2 SYGVQD (reference sequence). The CDR3 is 16 residues long. The CDR3 DNA reads as TGCGCTTACCTAGAACGGGGGATCGGGACTAATGAAAAACTGTTTTTT. Its translation: CAYLERGIGTNEKLFF.

The sample holds a few counts of this clone. This chain joins TRBV19 and TRBJ2-2; no clear D gene. This CDR3 has 14 residues. Germline CDR1 reads LNHDA; CDR2 reads SQIVND (reference sequence). V was shortened by 3 bases and J by 4 bases, with 9 bases between the two germline ends. CDR3 nucleotide sequence: TGTGCCAGTAGTATTTTTGAGATCACCGGGGAGCTGTTTTTT. It codes for CASSIFEITGELFF.

The chain has TRBV2 and TRBJ1-5; TRBD1 might be the D (6 bases). The CDR3 is 13 amino acids. Deletions cut 5 bases from V and 5 bases from J, with 10 bases between. CDR1 is SNHLY, CDR2 FYNNEI, per germline. CDR3 region: CASSNYRDQPQHF. The CDR3 bases are TGTGCCAGCAGTAATTACAGGGATCAGCCCCAGCATTTT.

J is TRBJ1-3 and V is TRBV19; D gene ambiguous. The CDR3 totals 15 residues. Trimming removed 0 bases at V and 0 bases at J, with 6 bases between. Germline CDR1 reads LNHDA; CDR2 reads SQIVND (reference sequence). In DNA, the CDR3 is TGTGCCAGTAGTATAGATCCTCTCTCTGGAAACACCATATATTTT. As protein: CASSIDPLSGNTIYF.